The 2 T cell receptor beta chains below were found in one sample sequenced in a study of cytomegalovirus exposure and HLA in healthy donors. 13 Jbeta primers and 60 Vbeta primers were used for the PCR. Some clones are missing from TCRdb's copy, which holds only in-frame ones; the method was immunoSEQ multiplex PCR. The table lists 150,000 to 200,000 clones, around four fifths of them singletons. The sequenced sample was PBMCs. These receptors were taken from a woman in her thirties or forties in good health and CMV-seronegative.

The CDR3 DNA follows: TGCGCCAGCAGCCGGGGACTAGCGGGGTACAATGAGCAGTTCTTC. It yields the protein CASSRGLAGYNEQFF. The chain is built from TRBV4-3 and TRBJ2-1; TRBD2 matches at 13 bases. The CDR3 is made up of 15 amino acids. The germline CDR1 and CDR2 sequences are LGHNA and YSLEER. Germline trimming cut 4 bases from V and 4 bases from J; bases unmatched to any gene: 1.

A note on this clone: The sample has other DNA sequences that encode this CDR3 too. J is TRBJ1-1 and V is TRBV5-5; the D is unclear. This CDR3 has 13 residues. Germline V lookup: CDR1 SGHKS, CDR2 YYEKEE (reference sequence). V lost 1 base and J lost 0, with 4 bases in between. The CDR3 reads CASSLSVNTEAFF. CDR3 nucleotides: TGTGCCAGCAGCTTGTCAGTGAACACTGAAGCTTTCTTT. Full variable domain (rest looked up from reference TRBV5-5 and TRBJ1-1): DAGVTQSPTHLIKTRGQQVTLRCSPISGHKSVSWYQQVLGQGPQFIFQYYEKEERGRGNFPDRFSARQFPNYSSELNVNALLLGDSALYLCASSLSVNTEAFFGQGTRLTVV.